A selection of T cell receptor beta chains follows, all from one sample in a study of T cell repertoires in cytomegalovirus infection. TCRdb recomputed calls from the reads with MiXCR, one row per CDR3 protein. Of approximately 700,000 distinct CDR3 sequences listed, 35% to 45% were seen once; the top ten hold around 2.8%. The sequencing sample was made of PBMCs. These TCRs come from a human donor in good health (CMV status not recorded). Some clones in this sample may be carry-over from other donors' samples. Each CDR3 is given with its conserved first and last residue. The D gene is left open where the match is weak. Some rows mark clone size as missing; the rest say once, few, many or name a class of expanded clone.

TRBV9	-	TRBJ2-5	TRBD2	CASSAGPWAGGITTQYF	TGTGCCAGCAGCGCCGGTCCTTGGGCGGGGGGGATAACGACCCAGTACTTC
TRBV6-2/TRBV6-3	many	TRBJ2-7	TRBD2	CASSYSASGGYEQYF	TGTGCCAGCAGTTACTCGGCTAGCGGGGGGTACGAGCAGTACTTC
TRBV7-6	many	TRBJ1-6	-	CASSFTGNNSPLHF	TGTGCCAGCAGCTTCACAGGGAATAATTCACCCCTCCACTTT
TRBV7-9	-	TRBJ2-7	-	CASSLEITGREYEQYF	TGTGCCAGCAGCTTAGAGATAACAGGGCGGGAGTACGAGCAGTACTTC
TRBV5-1	few	TRBJ2-2	TRBD2	CASSFRAGDTGELFF	TGCGCCAGCAGCTTTCGAGCGGGAGACACCGGGGAGCTGTTTTTT
TRBV7-3	-	TRBJ2-4	TRBD2	CAGEEAGENIQYF	TGTGCCGGAGAGGAAGCGGGGGAAAACATTCAGTACTTC
TRBV6-1	few	TRBJ2-5	TRBD1	CASSDRGPRETQYF	TGTGCCAGCAGCGACAGGGGGCCGAGAGAGACCCAGTACTTC
TRBV14	-	TRBJ2-3	-	CASSQAEVRDTDTQYF	TGTGCCAGCAGCCAAGCTGAGGTCAGGGACACAGATACGCAGTATTTT
TRBV12-3/TRBV12-4	few	TRBJ1-1	TRBD1	CASSSRAGGYHNTEAFF	TGTGCCAGCAGTTCGCGGGCAGGGGGCTACCATAACACTGAAGCTTTCTTT
TRBV11-1	few	TRBJ2-3	-	CASSPSRTDTQYF	TGTGCCAGCAGCCCTTCCCGCACAGATACGCAGTATTTT
TRBV12-3/TRBV12-4	few	TRBJ1-1	TRBD1	CASSDQDRASEAFF	TGTGCCAGCAGCGACCAGGACAGGGCTTCAGAAGCTTTCTTT
TRBV25-1	-	TRBJ1-1	-	CASSESHRTNTEAFF	TGTGCCAGCAGTGAAAGCCATAGGACGAACACTGAAGCTTTCTTT
TRBV7-2	many	TRBJ1-3	-	CASSLVAGNTIYF	TGTGCCAGCAGTTTGGTTGCTGGAAACACCATATATTTT
TRBV11-2	many	TRBJ2-4	TRBD1	CASSFKTGREGKGLAKNIQYF	TGTGCCAGCAGTTTTAAGACAGGGCGAGAAGGAAAAGGCCTAGCCAAAAACATTCAGTACTTC
TRBV29-1	-	TRBJ2-7	TRBD1	CSVELAGGAEFEQYF	TGCAGCGTTGAGCTCGCAGGGGGCGCGGAATTCGAGCAGTACTTC
TRBV7-8	-	TRBJ1-4	-	CASSLDREEKLFF	TGTGCCAGCAGCTTAGACCGGGAGGAAAAACTGTTTTTT
TRBV12-3/TRBV12-4	-	TRBJ2-7	TRBD1	CASSSWTGDEQYF	TGTGCCAGCAGTTCCTGGACAGGGGACGAGCAGTACTTC
TRBV4-1	few	TRBJ1-5	-	CASSQGPAGVYSNQPQHF	TGCGCCAGCAGCCAAGGACCTGCGGGCGTATATAGCAATCAGCCCCAGCATTTT
TRBV5-6	-	TRBJ2-7	TRBD1	CASRYQGVYEQYF	TGTGCCAGCAGGTATCAGGGGGTTTACGAGCAGTACTTC
TRBV2	-	TRBJ1-6	-	CASSVYRALYNSPLHF	TGTGCCAGCAGTGTATACAGGGCCCTCTATAATTCACCCCTCCACTTT
TRBV24-1	-	TRBJ2-3	TRBD2	CATSESSGRGTDTQYF	TGTGCCACCAGTGAGTCTAGCGGGAGGGGCACAGATACGCAGTATTTT
TRBV18	few	TRBJ2-3	TRBD2	CASSPRRGTSKDVDTQYF	TGTGCCAGCTCACCTCGACGCGGGACTAGCAAGGACGTGGATACGCAGTATTTT
TRBV6-2/TRBV6-3	-	TRBJ2-1	TRBD2	CASSYSIPASGAYNEQFF	TGTGCCAGCAGTTACTCGATTCCCGCTAGCGGGGCTTACAATGAGCAGTTCTTC
TRBV12-3/TRBV12-4	-	TRBJ1-2	-	CASSFHQVEGYTF	TGTGCCAGCAGTTTTCATCAAGTTGAGGGCTACACCTTC
TRBV10-3	-	TRBJ1-5	-	CAISGKGSDQPQHF	TGTGCCATCAGTGGTAAGGGTTCGGATCAGCCCCAGCATTTT
TRBV7-4	many	TRBJ1-1	TRBD1	CASSQGQKNTEAFF	TGTGCCAGCAGCCAGGGACAGAAGAACACTGAAGCTTTCTTT
TRBV25-1	-	TRBJ2-2	-	CASSDGGGGELFF	TGTGCCAGCAGTGACGGAGGGGGCGGGGAGCTGTTTTTT
TRBV11-2	-	TRBJ2-1	TRBD2	CASSRGLAGVGEQLF	TGTGCCAGCAGCCGGGGACTAGCGGGAGTGGGTGAGCAGTTATTC
TRBV4-1	-	TRBJ2-1	TRBD1	CASSSHYGRGQNWNRSSYNEQFF	TGCGCCAGCAGTTCACATTATGGCAGGGGGCAGAACTGGAACAGGAGCTCCTACAATGAGCAGTTCTTC
TRBV28	-	TRBJ2-7	-	CASSYEQYF	TGTGCCAGCTCCTACGAGCAGTACTTC
TRBV9	-	TRBJ1-4	-	CASSVGTTNEKLFF	TGTGCCAGCAGCGTAGGTACGACTAATGAAAAACTGTTTTTT
TRBV6-2/TRBV6-3	few	TRBJ2-7	TRBD1	CASSYPTTRTGNPYEQYF	TGTGCCAGCAGTTACCCGACGACACGGACAGGGAACCCCTACGAGCAGTACTTC
TRBV7-2	many	TRBJ1-1	-	CASSLSGRGPRREAFF	TGTGCCAGCAGCTTAAGCGGGCGAGGGCCTAGGAGGGAAGCTTTCTTT